This T cell receptor beta chain was observed in a study of blood T cells in healthy people across ages. Germline CDR1 and CDR2: MNHEY and SVGEGT. CDR3 size: 15 residues. V lost 4 bases and J lost 7; bases outside the gene matches: 11. Then a second PCR, running roughly 7 to 11 cycles, was carried out with a sample-barcoded 5' primer and a J-beta primer mix. MiXCR was run by TCRdb on the 5' RACE reads, yielding one entry per CDR3 protein. The sample shows around 1,600,000 distinct CDR3 sequences, 42% of them seen only once. The material sequenced was blood. This chain links TRBV6-2 or TRBV6-3 with TRBJ2-7, with 9 bases aligning to TRBD1. This receptor was taken from a woman aged 18-35 years in good health. CDR3 sequence (DNA): TGTGCCAGCAGTTCCGGGACAGGGCCCTTCGGGGAGCAGTACTTC. It translates to CASSSGTGPFGEQYF.